This T cell receptor (beta chain) was observed in a study of T-cell memory formation after mild COVID-19. Findings and caveats of the study: Among CD4+ contracting clones, most were CM and EM, and CD8+ ones EMRA.

Note on this clonotype: As yet, its antigen is unknown.

TCRdb reprocessed the 5' RACE reads via MiXCR and lists one record per CDR3 protein. The sample includes 200,000 to 250,000 distinct CDR3 sequences, roughly a tenth of them seen just once. This clonotype was obtained from a man younger than 35 who had mild COVID-19 (a few samples of this study predate the infection). Cell type and time point are not known. The sample was PBMCs or a T cell subset sorted from them (not recorded which).

The CDR3: CASSFAAPARRFF. The CDR3, as DNA: TGTGCCAGCAGCTTTGCTGCCCCAGCGCGGAGGTTCTTC. This chain uses TRBV11-2 with TRBJ2-1, with D uncertain. CDR1 is SGHAT, CDR2 FQNNGV, per germline. V was trimmed by 3 bases and J by 15 bases, leaving 18 bases between them. CDR3 length equals 13 residues. The full variable domain, with the rest looked up from reference TRBV11-2 and TRBJ2-1, is EAGVAQSPRYKIIEKRQSVAFWCNPISGHATLYWYQQILGQGPKLLIQFQNNGVVDDSQLPKDRFSAERLKGVDSTLKIQPAKLEDSAVYLCASSFAAPARRFFGPGTRLTVL.